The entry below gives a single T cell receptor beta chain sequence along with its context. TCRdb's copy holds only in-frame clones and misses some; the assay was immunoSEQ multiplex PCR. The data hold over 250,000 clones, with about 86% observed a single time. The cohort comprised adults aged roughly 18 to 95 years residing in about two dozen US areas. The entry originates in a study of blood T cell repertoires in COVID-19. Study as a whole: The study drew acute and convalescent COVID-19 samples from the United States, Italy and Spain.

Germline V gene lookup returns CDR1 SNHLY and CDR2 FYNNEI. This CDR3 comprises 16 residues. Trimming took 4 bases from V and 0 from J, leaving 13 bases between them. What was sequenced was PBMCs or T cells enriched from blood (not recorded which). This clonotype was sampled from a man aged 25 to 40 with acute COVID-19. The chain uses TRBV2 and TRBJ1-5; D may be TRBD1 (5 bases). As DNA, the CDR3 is TGTGCCAGCAGTGTCACCGGGGGGAATAGCAATCAGCCCCAGCATTTT. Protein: CASSVTGGNSNQPQHF.